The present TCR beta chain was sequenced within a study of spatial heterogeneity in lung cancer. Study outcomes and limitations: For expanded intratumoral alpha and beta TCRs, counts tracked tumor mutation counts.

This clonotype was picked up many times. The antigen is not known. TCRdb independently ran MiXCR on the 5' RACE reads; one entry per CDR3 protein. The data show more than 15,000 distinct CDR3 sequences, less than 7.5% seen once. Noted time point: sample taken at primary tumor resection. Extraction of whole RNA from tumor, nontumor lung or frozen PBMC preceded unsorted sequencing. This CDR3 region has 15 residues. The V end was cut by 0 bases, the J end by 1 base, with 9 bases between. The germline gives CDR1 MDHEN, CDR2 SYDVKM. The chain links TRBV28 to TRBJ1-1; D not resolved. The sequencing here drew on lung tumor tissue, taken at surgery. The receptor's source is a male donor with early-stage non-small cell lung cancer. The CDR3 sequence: CASSLWQVANTEAFF. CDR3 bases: TGTGCCAGCAGTTTATGGCAGGTCGCGAACACTGAAGCTTTCTTT.